The entry below gives a single TCR beta chain sequence along with its context. Its antigen remains unknown. The table came from immunoSEQ multiplex PCR; TCRdb's copy has only in-frame clones and leaves some out. Among tens of thousands of clones listed, almost 90% were seen once. V was shortened by 2 bases and J by 2 bases, with 10 bases between the two germline ends. The CDR3 covers 15 residues. Germline V lookup: CDR1 LNHDA, CDR2 SQIVND (reference sequence). The sample comes from a study of graft-versus-host responses after intestinal transplantation. The V and J genes are TRBV19 and TRBJ2-1; perhaps TRBD2 as D (6 bases). This sequence was found in a human donor who received an intestinal transplant. Sequenced here: unstimulated CD4+ T cells sorted from spleen or lymph node cells, sampled before intestinal transplant. The CDR3 spells CASSIPRRAYNEQFF. The CDR3 nucleotides are TGTGCCAGTAGTATACCGAGGAGGGCCTACAATGAGCAGTTCTTC.